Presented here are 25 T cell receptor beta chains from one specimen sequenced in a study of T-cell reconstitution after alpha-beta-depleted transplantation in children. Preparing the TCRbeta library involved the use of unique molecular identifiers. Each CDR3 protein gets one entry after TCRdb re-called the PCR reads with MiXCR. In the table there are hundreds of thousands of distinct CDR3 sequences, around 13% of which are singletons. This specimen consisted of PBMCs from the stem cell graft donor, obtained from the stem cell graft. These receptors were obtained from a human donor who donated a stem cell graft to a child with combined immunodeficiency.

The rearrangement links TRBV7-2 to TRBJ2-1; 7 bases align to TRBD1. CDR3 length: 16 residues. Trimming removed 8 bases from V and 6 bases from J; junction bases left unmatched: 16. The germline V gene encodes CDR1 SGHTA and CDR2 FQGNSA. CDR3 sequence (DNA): TGTGCCAGCGGCAACAGGGGACGAAGGTCCGGCAATGAGCAGTTCTTC. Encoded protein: CASGNRGRRSGNEQFF.

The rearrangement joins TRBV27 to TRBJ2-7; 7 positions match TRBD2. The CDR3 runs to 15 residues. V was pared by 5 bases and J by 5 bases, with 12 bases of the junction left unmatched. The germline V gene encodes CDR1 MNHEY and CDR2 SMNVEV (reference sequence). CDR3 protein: CASSPHRAGANEQYF. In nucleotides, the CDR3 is TGTGCCAGCAGTCCGCACCGGGCGGGAGCAAACGAGCAGTACTTC.

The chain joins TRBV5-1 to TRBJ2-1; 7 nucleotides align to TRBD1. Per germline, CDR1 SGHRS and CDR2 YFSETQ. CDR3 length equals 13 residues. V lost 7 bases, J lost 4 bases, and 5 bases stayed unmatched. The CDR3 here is CASGQGDYNEQFF. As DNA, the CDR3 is TGCGCCAGCGGCCAGGGGGATTACAATGAGCAGTTCTTC.

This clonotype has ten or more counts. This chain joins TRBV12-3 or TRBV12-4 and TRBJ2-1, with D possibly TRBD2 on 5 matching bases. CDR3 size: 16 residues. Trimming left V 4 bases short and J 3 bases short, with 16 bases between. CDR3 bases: TGTGCCAGCAGTTCGTGGGCAGGACTCCTCTACAATGAGCAGTTCTTC. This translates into CASSSWAGLLYNEQFF.

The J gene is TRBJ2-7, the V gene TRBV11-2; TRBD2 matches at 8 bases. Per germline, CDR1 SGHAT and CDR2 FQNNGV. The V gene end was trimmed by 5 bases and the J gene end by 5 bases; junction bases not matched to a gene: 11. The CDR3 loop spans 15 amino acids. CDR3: CASSKTGTRGDEQYF. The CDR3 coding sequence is TGTGCCAGCAGCAAAACCGGGACTAGGGGTGACGAGCAGTACTTC.

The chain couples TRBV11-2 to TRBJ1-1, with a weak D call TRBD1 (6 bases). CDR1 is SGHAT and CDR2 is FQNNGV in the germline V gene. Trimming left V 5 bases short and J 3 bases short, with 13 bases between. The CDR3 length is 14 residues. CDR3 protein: CASSPAGADTEAFF. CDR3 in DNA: TGTGCCAGCAGCCCAGCAGGGGCGGACACTGAAGCTTTCTTT.

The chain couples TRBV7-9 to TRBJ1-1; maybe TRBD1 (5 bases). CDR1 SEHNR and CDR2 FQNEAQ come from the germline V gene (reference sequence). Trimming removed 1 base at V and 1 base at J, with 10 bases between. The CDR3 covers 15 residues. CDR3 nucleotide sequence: TGTGCCAGCAGCTTAGAGGGACTTCCGAACACTGAAGCTTTCTTT. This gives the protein CASSLEGLPNTEAFF.

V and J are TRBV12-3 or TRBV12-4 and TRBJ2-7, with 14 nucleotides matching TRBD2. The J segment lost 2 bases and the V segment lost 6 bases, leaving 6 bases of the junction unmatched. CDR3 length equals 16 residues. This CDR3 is CASSLGLAGGPYEQYF. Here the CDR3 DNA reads TGTGCCAGCAGCCTTGGACTAGCGGGGGGACCCTACGAGCAGTACTTC.

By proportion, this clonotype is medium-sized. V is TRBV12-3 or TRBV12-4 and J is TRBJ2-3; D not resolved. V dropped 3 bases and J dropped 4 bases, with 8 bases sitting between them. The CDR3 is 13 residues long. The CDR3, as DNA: TGTGCCAGCAGTTTCGGCCTTCCAGATACGCAGTATTTT. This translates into CASSFGLPDTQYF.

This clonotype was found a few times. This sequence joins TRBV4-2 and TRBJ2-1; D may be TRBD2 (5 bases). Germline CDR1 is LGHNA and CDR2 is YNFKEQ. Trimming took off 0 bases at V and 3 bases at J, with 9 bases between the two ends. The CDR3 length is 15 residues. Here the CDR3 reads CASSQELGSYNEQFF. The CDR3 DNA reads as TGTGCCAGCAGCCAAGAATTGGGGAGCTACAATGAGCAGTTCTTC.

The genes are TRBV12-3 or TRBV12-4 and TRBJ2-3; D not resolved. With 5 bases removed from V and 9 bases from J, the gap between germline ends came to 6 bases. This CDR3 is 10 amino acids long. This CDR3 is CASSQKTQYF. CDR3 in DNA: TGTGCCAGCAGTCAGAAGACGCAGTATTTT.

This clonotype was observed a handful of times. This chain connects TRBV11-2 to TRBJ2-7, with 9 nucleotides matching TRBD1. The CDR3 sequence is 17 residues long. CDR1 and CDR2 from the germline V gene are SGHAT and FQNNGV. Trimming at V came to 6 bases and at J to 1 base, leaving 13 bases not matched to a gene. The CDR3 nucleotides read TGTGCCAGCAGGCTGGACAGGGGCCCGATCAGGTCCTACGAGCAGTACTTC. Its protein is CASRLDRGPIRSYEQYF. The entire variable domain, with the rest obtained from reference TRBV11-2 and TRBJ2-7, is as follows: EAGVAQSPRYKIIEKRQSVAFWCNPISGHATLYWYQQILGQGPKLLIQFQNNGVVDDSQLPKDRFSAERLKGVDSTLKIQPAKLEDSAVYLCASRLDRGPIRSYEQYFGPGTRLTVT.

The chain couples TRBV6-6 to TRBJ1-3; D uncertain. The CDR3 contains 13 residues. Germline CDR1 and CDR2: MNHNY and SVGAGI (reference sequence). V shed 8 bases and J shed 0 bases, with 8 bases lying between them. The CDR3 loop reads CASRTYSGNTIYF. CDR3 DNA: TGTGCCAGCCGGACTTACTCTGGAAACACCATATATTTT.

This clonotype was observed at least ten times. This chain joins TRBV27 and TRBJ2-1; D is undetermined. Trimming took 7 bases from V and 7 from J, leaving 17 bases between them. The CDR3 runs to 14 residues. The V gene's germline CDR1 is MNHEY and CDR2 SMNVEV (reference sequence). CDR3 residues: CASIDPGRANEQFF. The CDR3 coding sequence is TGTGCCAGCATCGACCCCGGCCGGGCGAATGAGCAGTTCTTC.

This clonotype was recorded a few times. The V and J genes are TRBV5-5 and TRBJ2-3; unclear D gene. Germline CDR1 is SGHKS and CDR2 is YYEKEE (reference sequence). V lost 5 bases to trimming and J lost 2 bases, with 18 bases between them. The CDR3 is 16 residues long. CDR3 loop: CASRHRTETYTDTQYF. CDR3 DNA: TGTGCCAGCAGGCATAGGACGGAGACCTACACAGATACGCAGTATTTT. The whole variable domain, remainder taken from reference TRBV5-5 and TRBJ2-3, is DAGVTQSPTHLIKTRGQQVTLRCSPISGHKSVSWYQQVLGQGPQFIFQYYEKEERGRGNFPDRFSARQFPNYSSELNVNALLLGDSALYLCASRHRTETYTDTQYFGPGTRLTVL.

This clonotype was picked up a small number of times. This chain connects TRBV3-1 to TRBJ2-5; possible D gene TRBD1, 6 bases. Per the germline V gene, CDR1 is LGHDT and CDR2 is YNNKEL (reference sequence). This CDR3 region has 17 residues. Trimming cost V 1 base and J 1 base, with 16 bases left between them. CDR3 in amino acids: CASSQVKARTVQETQYF. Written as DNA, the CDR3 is TGTGCCAGCAGCCAAGTAAAGGCCCGGACAGTCCAAGAGACCCAGTACTTC.

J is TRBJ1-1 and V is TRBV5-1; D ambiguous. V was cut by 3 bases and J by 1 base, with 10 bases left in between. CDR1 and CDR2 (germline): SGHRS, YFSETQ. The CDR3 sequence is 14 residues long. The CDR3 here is CASSSGLENTEAFF. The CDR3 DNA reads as TGCGCCAGCAGCTCCGGATTGGAGAACACTGAAGCTTTCTTT.

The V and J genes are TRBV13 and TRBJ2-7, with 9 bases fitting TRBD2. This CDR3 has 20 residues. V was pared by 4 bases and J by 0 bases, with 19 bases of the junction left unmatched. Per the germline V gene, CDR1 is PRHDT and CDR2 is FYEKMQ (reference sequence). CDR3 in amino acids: CASSSRDPLGGGRASYEQYF. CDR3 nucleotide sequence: TGTGCCAGCAGCTCGCGAGACCCCCTGGGGGGCGGGAGGGCCTCCTACGAGCAGTACTTC.

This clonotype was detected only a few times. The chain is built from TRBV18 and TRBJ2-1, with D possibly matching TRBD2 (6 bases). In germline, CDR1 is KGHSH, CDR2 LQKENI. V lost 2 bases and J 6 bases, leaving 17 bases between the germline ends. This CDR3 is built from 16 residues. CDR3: CASSPVVQGAGNEQFF. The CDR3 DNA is TGTGCCAGCTCACCAGTAGTGCAGGGAGCGGGCAATGAGCAGTTCTTC.

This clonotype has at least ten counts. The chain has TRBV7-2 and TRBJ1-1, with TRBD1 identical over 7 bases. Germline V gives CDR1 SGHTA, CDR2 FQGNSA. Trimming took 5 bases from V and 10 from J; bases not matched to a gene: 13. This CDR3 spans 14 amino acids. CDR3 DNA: TGTGCCAGCAGCCCCAGAGCCGACAGGGAAGTAGCTTTCTTT. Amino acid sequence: CASSPRADREVAFF.

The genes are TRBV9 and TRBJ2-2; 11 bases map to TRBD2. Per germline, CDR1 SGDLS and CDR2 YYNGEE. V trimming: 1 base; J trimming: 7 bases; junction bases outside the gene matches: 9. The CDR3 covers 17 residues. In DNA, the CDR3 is TGTGCCAGCAGCGTAATAGCGGGGGGGCCGCGAGGCGGGGAGCTGTTTTTT. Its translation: CASSVIAGGPRGGELFF.

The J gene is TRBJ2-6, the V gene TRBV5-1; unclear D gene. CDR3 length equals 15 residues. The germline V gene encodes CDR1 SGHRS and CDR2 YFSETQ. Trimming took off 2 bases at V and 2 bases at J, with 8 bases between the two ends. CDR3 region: CASSLMGPGANVLTF. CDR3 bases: TGCGCCAGCAGCTTAATGGGCCCTGGGGCCAACGTCCTGACTTTC.

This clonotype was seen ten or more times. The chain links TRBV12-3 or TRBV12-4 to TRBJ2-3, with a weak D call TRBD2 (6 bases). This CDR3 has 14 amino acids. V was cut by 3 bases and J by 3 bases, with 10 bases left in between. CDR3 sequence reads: CASSFTGVTDTQYF. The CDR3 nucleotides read TGTGCCAGCAGTTTTACGGGAGTTACAGATACGCAGTATTTT.

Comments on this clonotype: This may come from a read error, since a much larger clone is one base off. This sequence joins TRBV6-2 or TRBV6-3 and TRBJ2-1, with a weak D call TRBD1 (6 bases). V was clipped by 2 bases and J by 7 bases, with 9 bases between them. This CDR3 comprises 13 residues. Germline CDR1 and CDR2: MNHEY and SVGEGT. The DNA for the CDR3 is TGTGCCAGCAGTTACCCGCAGGGGAATGAGCAGTTCTTC. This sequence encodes CASSYPQGNEQFF.

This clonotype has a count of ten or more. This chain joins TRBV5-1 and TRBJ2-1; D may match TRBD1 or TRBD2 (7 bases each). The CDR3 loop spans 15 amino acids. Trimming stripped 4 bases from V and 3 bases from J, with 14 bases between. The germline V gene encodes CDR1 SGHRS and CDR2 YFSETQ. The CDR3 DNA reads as TGCGCCAGCAGCGAGGGCAGGGGGGGCTACAATGAGCAGTTCTTC. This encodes CASSEGRGGYNEQFF.